These T cell receptor beta chains were read from a single sample in a study of T cell repertoires in aging, cancer and after chemotherapy. TCRdb fed the multiplex PCR reads into MiXCR, producing one record per CDR3 protein. The sample gives approximately 4,600 distinct CDR3 sequences, roughly 19% of which show up once; more than 8% is in the top ten. Sample: blood. All receptors come from a human donor in good health. The donor label of this sample is uncertain. Each CDR3 is given with its conserved first and last residue. D genes are given only for firm matches. Clone size, where shown, is once, few, many, or a class for clones that have expanded.

V: TRBV6-5; J: TRBJ1-2; length: 14; size: medium-sized; D: -; CDR3: CASSYSGGGYGYTF; DNA: TGTGCCAGCAGTTACTCGGGAGGGGGGTATGGCTACACCTTC
V: TRBV19; J: TRBJ2-2; length: 15; size: -; D: TRBD1; CDR3: CASSIPGGITGELFF; DNA: TGTGCCAGTAGTATACCAGGGGGCATAACCGGGGAGCTGTTTTTT
V: TRBV27; J: TRBJ2-7; length: 15; size: medium-sized; D: TRBD1; CDR3: CASRIDRGFSYEQYF; DNA: TGTGCCAGCAGGATCGACAGGGGGTTTTCCTACGAGCAGTACTTC
V: TRBV5-1; J: TRBJ2-1; length: 16; size: many; D: -; CDR3: CASSLAGGVKYNEQFF; DNA: TGCGCCAGCAGCTTGGCCGGAGGGGTAAAATACAATGAGCAGTTCTTC
V: TRBV6-6; J: TRBJ1-1; length: 13; size: medium-sized; D: -; CDR3: CASRKEVITEAFF; DNA: TGTGCCAGCAGGAAGGAGGTAATCACTGAAGCTTTCTTT
V: TRBV7-2; J: TRBJ2-1; length: 15; size: many; D: TRBD2; CDR3: CASSLDGGRGNEQFF; DNA: TGTGCCAGCAGCTTAGACGGCGGGAGGGGCAATGAGCAGTTCTTC
V: TRBV5-4; J: TRBJ2-3; length: 16; size: many; D: TRBD2; CDR3: CASSPKREGPTDTQYF; DNA: TGTGCCAGCAGCCCTAAGCGGGAGGGCCCGACAGATACGCAGTATTTT
V: TRBV30; J: TRBJ2-2; length: 13; size: medium-sized; D: -; CDR3: CAWKAPNTGELFF; DNA: TGTGCCTGGAAAGCCCCAAACACCGGGGAGCTGTTTTTT
V: TRBV2; J: TRBJ2-1; length: 14; size: -; D: -; CDR3: CASNEGDSYNEQFF; DNA: TGTGCCAGCAACGAAGGGGACTCCTACAATGAGCAGTTCTTC
V: TRBV19; J: TRBJ1-2; length: 15; size: medium-sized; D: TRBD1; CDR3: CASSRETGLIYGYTF; DNA: TGTGCCAGTAGTAGAGAGACAGGGCTGATTTATGGCTACACCTTC
V: TRBV19; J: TRBJ1-5; length: 17; size: medium-sized; D: TRBD1; CDR3: CASSIAGGRGLHQPQHF; DNA: TGTGCCAGTAGTATAGCCGGGGGCAGGGGGCTTCATCAGCCCCAGCATTTT
V: TRBV12-3/TRBV12-4; J: TRBJ2-3; length: 18; size: -; D: TRBD2; CDR3: CASRPGLAPSHSTDTQYF; DNA: TGTGCCAGCAGGCCGGGACTAGCGCCCTCCCACTCCACAGATACGCAGTATTTT
V: TRBV20-1; J: TRBJ2-1; length: 15; size: once; D: TRBD2; CDR3: CSAKTRLAGVNEQFF; DNA: TGCAGTGCTAAAACAAGACTAGCGGGGGTCAATGAGCAGTTCTTC
V: TRBV6-1; J: TRBJ2-1; length: 12; size: medium-sized; D: -; CDR3: CASSERGNEQFF; DNA: TGTGCCAGCAGTGAGAGGGGCAATGAGCAGTTCTTC
V: TRBV4-2; J: TRBJ1-6; length: 15; size: -; D: -; CDR3: CASSPRRGGNSPLHF; DNA: TGTGCCAGCAGCCCAAGGAGGGGGGGTAATTCACCCCTCCACTTT
V: TRBV20-1; J: TRBJ2-3; length: 14; size: -; D: TRBD1; CDR3: CSARRTGTTDTQYF; DNA: TGCAGTGCCAGACGGACAGGGACTACAGATACGCAGTATTTT
V: TRBV28; J: TRBJ2-7; length: 14; size: -; D: TRBD1; CDR3: CASSLGTGEYEQYF; DNA: TGTGCCAGCAGTTTAGGGACAGGGGAGTACGAGCAGTACTTC
V: TRBV28; J: TRBJ1-2; length: 13; size: few; D: TRBD1; CDR3: CASSLYGTGSYTF; DNA: TGTGCCAGCAGTTTATACGGGACAGGGAGCTACACCTTC
V: TRBV5-4; J: TRBJ2-5; length: 19; size: -; D: TRBD2; CDR3: CASSLGGGGLARRSETQYF; DNA: TGTGCCAGCAGCTTGGGAGGTGGAGGACTAGCGAGGAGGTCGGAGACCCAGTACTTC
V: TRBV19; J: TRBJ2-1; length: 16; size: medium-sized; D: TRBD2; CDR3: CASSPRGGGGFNEQFF; DNA: TGTGCCAGTAGTCCACGTGGGGGGGGGGGGTTCAATGAGCAGTTCTTC
V: TRBV12-3/TRBV12-4; J: TRBJ2-1; length: 18; size: few; D: TRBD2; CDR3: CASSPNPGLAASYNEQFF; DNA: TGTGCCAGCAGCCCAAACCCGGGACTAGCGGCCTCCTACAATGAGCAGTTCTTC
V: TRBV29-1; J: TRBJ2-7; length: 10; size: medium-sized; D: -; CDR3: CSVLVREQYF; DNA: TGCAGCGTTTTGGTTCGCGAGCAGTACTTC
V: TRBV20-1; J: TRBJ2-7; length: 14; size: medium-sized; D: -; CDR3: CSARDRDKDFEQYF; DNA: TGCAGTGCTAGAGACCGGGACAAGGATTTCGAGCAGTACTTC
V: TRBV18; J: TRBJ1-1; length: 17; size: few; D: TRBD1; CDR3: CASSPKGQGITNTEAFF; DNA: TGTGCCAGCTCACCAAAGGGACAGGGGATAACGAACACTGAAGCTTTCTTT
V: TRBV6-5; J: TRBJ2-2; length: 12; size: medium-sized; D: TRBD1; CDR3: CASYQGAGELFF; DNA: TGTGCCAGTTACCAGGGGGCCGGGGAGCTGTTTTTT
V: TRBV27; J: TRBJ2-5; length: 15; size: -; D: TRBD2; CDR3: CASSPGRGGLETQYF; DNA: TGTGCCAGCAGTCCGGGGCGGGGGGGATTAGAGACCCAGTACTTC
V: TRBV5-5; J: TRBJ2-7; length: 13; size: -; D: -; CDR3: CASSFGTDYEQYF; DNA: TGTGCCAGCAGCTTTGGCACGGACTACGAGCAGTACTTC
V: TRBV6-5; J: TRBJ1-2; length: 14; size: medium-sized; D: -; CDR3: CASRRGQSPRGYTF; DNA: TGTGCCAGCAGGCGAGGCCAGTCCCCGAGGGGCTACACCTTC
V: TRBV5-1; J: TRBJ2-7; length: 15; size: few; D: -; CDR3: CASSSRGDASYEQYF; DNA: TGCGCCAGCAGCTCGAGGGGGGACGCCAGCTACGAGCAGTACTTC
V: TRBV30; J: TRBJ1-5; length: 15; size: medium-sized; D: TRBD1; CDR3: CAWTKGQGAWQPQHF; DNA: TGTGCCTGGACTAAAGGACAGGGGGCCTGGCAGCCCCAGCATTTT
V: TRBV11-2; J: TRBJ2-2; length: 14; size: many; D: -; CDR3: CASSGRRFTGELFF; DNA: TGTGCCAGCAGCGGACGGCGATTCACCGGGGAGCTGTTTTTT
V: TRBV20-1; J: TRBJ1-5; length: 18; size: few; D: -; CDR3: CSARISGRALYSNQPQHF; DNA: TGCAGTGCTAGAATCTCTGGCAGGGCCCTCTATAGCAATCAGCCCCAGCATTTT
V: TRBV19; J: TRBJ2-2; length: 15; size: medium-sized; D: -; CDR3: CASSIGTLTTGELFF; DNA: TGTGCCAGTAGTATAGGGACACTAACCACCGGGGAGCTGTTTTTT
V: TRBV10-3; J: TRBJ1-2; length: 13; size: medium-sized; D: TRBD1; CDR3: CAIRGQGLYGYTF; DNA: TGTGCCATCAGAGGACAGGGGTTGTATGGCTACACCTTC
V: TRBV19; J: TRBJ1-5; length: 14; size: medium-sized; D: -; CDR3: CASSSPSGRQPQHF; DNA: TGTGCCAGTAGTAGCCCGAGCGGAAGGCAGCCCCAGCATTTT
V: TRBV6-6; J: TRBJ1-2; length: 15; size: -; D: -; CDR3: CASSELAGGGYGYTF; DNA: TGTGCCAGCAGTGAACTAGCGGGAGGGGGGTATGGCTACACCTTC
V: TRBV6-2/TRBV6-3; J: TRBJ2-1; length: 17; size: few; D: TRBD2; CDR3: CASSSNLLAGGLNEQFF; DNA: TGTGCCAGCAGTTCCAACCTTCTAGCGGGAGGTTTGAATGAGCAGTTCTTC
V: TRBV6-4; J: TRBJ1-5; length: 13; size: few; D: -; CDR3: CASSLLLGQPQHF; DNA: TGTGCCAGCAGCCTCCTATTAGGTCAGCCCCAGCATTTT
V: TRBV28; J: TRBJ2-1; length: 11; size: -; D: -; CDR3: CASSLSGEQFF; DNA: TGTGCCAGCAGTTTAAGTGGTGAGCAGTTCTTC
V: TRBV10-3; J: TRBJ2-7; length: 14; size: few; D: TRBD1; CDR3: CAIRGADRGDEQYF; DNA: TGTGCCATCAGGGGGGCGGACAGGGGCGACGAGCAGTACTTC
V: TRBV14; J: TRBJ1-1; length: 14; size: -; D: -; CDR3: CASSQVNIHTEAFF; DNA: TGTGCCAGCAGCCAAGTAAATATACATACTGAAGCTTTCTTT
V: TRBV12-3/TRBV12-4; J: TRBJ1-4; length: 15; size: medium-sized; D: TRBD1; CDR3: CASSVRDRARRRLFF; DNA: TGTGCCAGCAGTGTCCGGGACAGGGCTAGAAGAAGACTGTTTTTT
V: TRBV6-1; J: TRBJ2-7; length: 15; size: -; D: -; CDR3: CASSPTGRNSYEQYF; DNA: TGTGCCAGCAGCCCCACAGGGAGAAACTCCTACGAGCAGTACTTC
V: TRBV19; J: TRBJ2-3; length: 14; size: -; D: -; CDR3: CASSIGWGADTQYF; DNA: TGTGCCAGTAGTATCGGGTGGGGGGCAGATACGCAGTATTTT
V: TRBV9; J: TRBJ2-7; length: 15; size: few; D: TRBD2; CDR3: CASSVGGTSDYEQYF; DNA: TGTGCCAGCAGCGTAGGAGGGACTAGCGACTACGAGCAGTACTTC
V: TRBV6-4; J: TRBJ2-2; length: 13; size: few; D: -; CDR3: CASSDSSTGELFF; DNA: TGTGCCAGCAGTGACTCGAGCACCGGGGAGCTGTTTTTT
V: TRBV21-1; J: TRBJ2-5; length: 18; size: -; D: -; CDR3: CASSNLYGYGGAKETQYF; DNA: TGTGCCAGCAGCAACCTATATGGGTATGGAGGGGCGAAAGAGACCCAGTACTTC
V: TRBV5-1; J: TRBJ2-7; length: 12; size: medium-sized; D: -; CDR3: CASSLQGYEQYF; DNA: TGCGCCAGCAGCTTGCAGGGCTACGAGCAGTACTTC
V: TRBV19; J: TRBJ1-5; length: 15; size: many; D: -; CDR3: CASSILGSGNQPQHF; DNA: TGTGCCAGTAGTATTTTGGGGTCGGGGAATCAGCCCCAGCATTTT